This TCR beta chain was profiled in a study of blood T cell repertoires in COVID-19. Produced via immunoSEQ multiplex PCR; TCRdb's table is partial and in-frame only. The data contain tens of thousands of clones, roughly 70% of them singletons. V dropped 4 bases and J dropped 4 bases, with 19 bases sitting between them. The CDR3 is made up of 16 amino acids. Germline V gene lookup returns CDR1 MNHEY and CDR2 SVGEGT. The specimen was peripheral blood. V gene TRBV6-2 or TRBV6-3 combines with J gene TRBJ1-1; maybe TRBD1 (6 bases). This receptor was taken from a man in his 70s with COVID-19, enrolled during active disease. CDR3 bases: TGTGCCAGCAGTTCTGCCAGGGGAACTGGGGGCACTGAAGCTTTCTTT. It specifies CASSSARGTGGTEAFF.